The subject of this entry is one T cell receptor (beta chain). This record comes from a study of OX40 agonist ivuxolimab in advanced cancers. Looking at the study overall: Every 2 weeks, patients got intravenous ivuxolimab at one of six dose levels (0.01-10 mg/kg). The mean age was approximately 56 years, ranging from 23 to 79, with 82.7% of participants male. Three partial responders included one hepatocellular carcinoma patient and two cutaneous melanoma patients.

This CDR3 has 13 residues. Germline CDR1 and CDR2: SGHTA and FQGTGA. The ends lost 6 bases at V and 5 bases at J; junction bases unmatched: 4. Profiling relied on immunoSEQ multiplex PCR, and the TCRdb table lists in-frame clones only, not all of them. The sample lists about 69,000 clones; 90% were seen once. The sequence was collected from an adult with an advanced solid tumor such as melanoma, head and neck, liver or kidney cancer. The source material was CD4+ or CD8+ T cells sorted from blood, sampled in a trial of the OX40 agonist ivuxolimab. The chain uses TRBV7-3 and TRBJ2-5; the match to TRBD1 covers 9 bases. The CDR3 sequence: CASRSGTGETQYF. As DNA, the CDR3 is TGTGCCAGCAGGTCCGGGACAGGGGAGACCCAGTACTTC. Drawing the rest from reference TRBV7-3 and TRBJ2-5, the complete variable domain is GAGVSQTPSNKVTEKGKYVELRCDPISGHTALYWYRQSLGQGPEFLIYFQGTGAADDSGLPNDRFFAVRPEGSVSTLKIQRTERGDSAVYLCASRSGTGETQYFGPGTRLLVL.